The rows below give T cell receptor beta chains drawn from one sample of a study of sequential checkpoint blockade in melanoma. Produced via immunoSEQ multiplex PCR; TCRdb's table is partial and in-frame only. The sample yields about 13,000 clones, 70% to 80% seen once. Sequencing was performed on CD8+ T cells sorted from blood (inferred from file names), taken from a patient given nivolumab and ipilimumab in sequence. The receptor set was obtained from a human donor with melanoma. Both conserved end residues are part of each CDR3. Each record gives: clone size, J gene, CDR3 length, V gene, D gene, CDR3 protein, CDR3 DNA. A D gene is named only where the DNA matches it firmly. Expanded clones get a size class; other rows say once, few or many, or leave the size out.

. TRBJ1-3 15 TRBV4-2 TRBD1 CASSPGTGVGNTIYF TGTGCCAGCAGCCCCGGGACAGGGGTCGGAAACACCATATATTTT
. TRBJ1-1 13 TRBV7-8 . CASSGTQNTEAFF TGTGCCAGCAGCGGGACACAGAACACTGAAGCTTTCTTT
. TRBJ1-1 15 TRBV7-9 . CASSTRDALNTEAFF TGTGCCAGCAGCACGCGGGACGCCCTGAACACTGAAGCTTTCTTT
. TRBJ2-1 14 TRBV5-6 . CASSSWTEYNEQFF TGTGCCAGCAGCTCTTGGACAGAATACAATGAGCAGTTCTTC
. TRBJ1-4 15 TRBV2 . CASRVTVLINEKLFF TGTGCCAGCAGGGTGACTGTACTTATTAATGAAAAACTGTTTTTT
. TRBJ1-5 17 TRBV4-1 . CASSLKEGSGSNQPQHF TGCGCCAGCAGCCTAAAAGAGGGTTCAGGTAGCAATCAGCCCCAGCATTTT
few TRBJ2-7 12 TRBV30 . CAWSELRGEQYF TGTGCCTGGAGTGAATTAAGGGGAGAGCAGTACTTC
few TRBJ1-3 16 TRBV15 . CATSRGPGVTGNTIYF TGTGCCACCAGCAGAGGCCCCGGGGTAACAGGAAACACCATATATTTT
. TRBJ1-2 14 TRBV6-5 TRBD1 CASRGQVINYGYTF TGTGCCAGCAGGGGACAGGTGATAAACTATGGCTACACCTTC
. TRBJ2-7 14 TRBV7-9 . CASSLVGGPYEQYF TGTGCCAGCAGCTTAGTTGGCGGCCCCTACGAGCAGTACTTC
. TRBJ1-5 16 TRBV2 . CASSPRRGGGNQPQHF TGTGCCAGCAGTCCTAGGCGAGGGGGGGGCAATCAGCCCCAGCATTTT
. TRBJ2-1 11 TRBV27 TRBD2 CASGLAGGRFF TGTGCCAGCGGACTAGCGGGCGGTAGGTTCTTC
. TRBJ1-5 14 TRBV27 TRBD1 CASSQGQGYQPQHF TGTGCCAGCAGCCAAGGACAGGGATATCAGCCCCAGCATTTT
. TRBJ2-7 15 TRBV4-1 . CASSARHHSSYEQYF TGCGCCAGCAGCGCCCGACATCATAGCTCCTACGAGCAGTACTTC
. TRBJ2-5 12 TRBV13 . CASSSSGKTQYF TGTGCCAGCAGCTCCTCGGGAAAGACCCAGTACTTC
. TRBJ1-2 15 TRBV2 TRBD1 CASARRQGWTDGYTF TGTGCCAGCGCTCGCCGACAGGGCTGGACCGATGGCTACACCTTC
. TRBJ2-2 14 TRBV6-5 . CASSYGHNTGELFF TGTGCCAGCAGTTACGGCCATAACACCGGGGAGCTGTTTTTT
few TRBJ1-3 16 TRBV6-6 . CASSYSLQGWGNTIYF TGTGCCAGCAGTTACTCGTTACAGGGTTGGGGAAACACCATATATTTT
. TRBJ2-7 15 TRBV4-2 TRBD2 CASSHYSGSGYEQYF TGTGCCAGCAGCCACTACAGCGGGAGCGGTTACGAGCAGTACTTC
. TRBJ2-1 15 TRBV5-4 TRBD2 CASTLTSGSYNEQFF TGTGCCAGCACCCTCACTAGCGGGAGTTACAATGAGCAGTTCTTC
few TRBJ1-5 15 TRBV2 TRBD1 CASSEDRGRNQPQHF TGTGCCAGCAGTGAAGACAGGGGCAGGAATCAGCCCCAGCATTTT
. TRBJ2-7 14 TRBV4-1 . CASSQNHGAYEQYF TGCGCCAGCAGCCAAAACCACGGAGCCTACGAGCAGTACTTC
. TRBJ2-1 13 TRBV27 . CASSLVRYNEQFF TGTGCCAGCAGTTTAGTCCGTTACAATGAGCAGTTCTTC
. TRBJ2-5 18 TRBV28 . CASSLWGLAGAIQETQYF TGTGCCAGCAGTTTATGGGGGCTGGCAGGGGCGATCCAAGAGACCCAGTACTTC
. TRBJ1-1 12 TRBV5-6 . CASSLVGLEAFF TGTGCCAGCAGCTTGGTGGGGCTTGAAGCTTTCTTT
. TRBJ2-1 14 TRBV5-1 TRBD1 CASPSQYRGLEQFF TGCGCCAGCCCCAGCCAATACAGGGGGCTTGAGCAGTTCTTC
. TRBJ2-1 16 TRBV4-1 . CASSQDRGSSYNEQFF TGCGCCAGCAGCCAAGATCGAGGGTCCTCCTACAATGAGCAGTTCTTC
once TRBJ1-1 13 TRBV7-9 . CASRIGGGTEAFF TGTGCCAGCAGAATAGGGGGAGGGACTGAAGCTTTCTTT
once TRBJ2-7 11 TRBV30 . CAQYRGYEQYF TGTGCCCAATACCGGGGCTACGAGCAGTACTTC
. TRBJ2-7 15 TRBV7-9 TRBD2 CASSLAAGGLYEQYF TGTGCCAGCAGCTTAGCGGCGGGGGGTCTCTACGAGCAGTACTTC
. TRBJ2-1 13 TRBV5-8 TRBD2 CASSLVRGNEQFF TGTGCCAGCAGCTTGGTGCGGGGGAATGAGCAGTTCTTC
. TRBJ2-7 11 TRBV29-1 . CSVVSGSEQYF TGCAGCGTTGTTTCGGGGAGCGAGCAGTACTTC
. TRBJ2-1 14 TRBV7-9 TRBD1 CASSFDRDRNEQFF TGTGCCAGCAGCTTCGACAGGGATCGGAATGAGCAGTTCTTC
. TRBJ2-7 16 TRBV15 . CATSPTPSSVSYEQYF TGTGCCACCAGCCCCACGCCGTCTAGCGTGTCCTACGAGCAGTACTTC
few TRBJ2-7 15 TRBV6-6 . CASSSLGQGRYEQYF TGTGCCAGCAGTTCCTTGGGCCAGGGGCGGTACGAGCAGTACTTC
. TRBJ2-7 14 TRBV5-5 . CASSLGRSPYEQYF TGTGCCAGCAGCTTGGGCCGGAGCCCCTACGAGCAGTACTTC
once TRBJ1-6 16 TRBV13 . CASSLDGSSYNSPLHF TGTGCCAGCAGCTTAGATGGGAGCTCCTATAATTCACCCCTCCACTTT
few TRBJ1-1 14 TRBV27 . CASSSGVVNTEAFF TGTGCCAGCAGTTCAGGGGTCGTGAACACTGAAGCTTTCTTT
. TRBJ2-5 15 TRBV9 . CASSVGSALQETQYF TGTGCCAGCAGCGTAGGGAGCGCCCTGCAAGAGACCCAGTACTTC
. TRBJ1-4 14 TRBV21-1 . CASSIPGGYEKLFF TGTGCCAGCAGCATTCCAGGGGGGTATGAAAAACTGTTTTTT
. TRBJ2-7 15 TRBV7-3 TRBD2 CASSLGRGGGYEQYF TGTGCCAGCAGCTTAGGACGGGGGGGCGGATACGAGCAGTACTTC
. TRBJ1-5 15 TRBV12-5 . CASSQITGALKPQHF TGTGCTAGTTCCCAAATTACAGGAGCATTGAAGCCCCAGCATTTT
few TRBJ1-5 14 TRBV6-5 . CASSDRPSNQPQHF TGTGCCAGCAGTGACAGGCCCAGCAATCAGCCCCAGCATTTT
. TRBJ2-2 17 TRBV7-6 . CASSLEIAERNTGELFF TGTGCCAGCAGCTTAGAAATAGCGGAAAGGAACACCGGGGAGCTGTTTTTT
. TRBJ2-2 18 TRBV7-9 TRBD1 CASSSNHRGTFDLGELFF TGTGCCAGCAGCTCCAATCACAGGGGGACCTTTGATCTTGGGGAGCTGTTTTTT
once TRBJ2-7 13 TRBV7-8 . CASRPADSYEQYF TGTGCCAGCAGGCCCGCGGACTCCTACGAGCAGTACTTC